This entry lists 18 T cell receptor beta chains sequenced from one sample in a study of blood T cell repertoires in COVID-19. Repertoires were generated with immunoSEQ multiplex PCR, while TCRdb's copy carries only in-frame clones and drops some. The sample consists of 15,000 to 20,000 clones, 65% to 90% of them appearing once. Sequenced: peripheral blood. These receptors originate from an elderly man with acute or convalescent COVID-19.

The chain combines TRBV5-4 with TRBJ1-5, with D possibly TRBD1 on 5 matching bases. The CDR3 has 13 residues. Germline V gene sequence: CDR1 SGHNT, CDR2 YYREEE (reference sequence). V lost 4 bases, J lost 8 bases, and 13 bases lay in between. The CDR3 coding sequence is TGTGCCAGCAGCCCGGGGGGGACTGAGCCCCAGCATTTT. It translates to CASSPGGTEPQHF. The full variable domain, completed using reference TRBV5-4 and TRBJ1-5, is ETGVTQSPTHLIKTRGQQVTLRCSSQSGHNTVSWYQQALGQGPQFIFQYYREEENGRGNFPPRFSGLQFPNYSSELNVNALELDDSALYLCASSPGGTEPQHFGDGTRLSIL.

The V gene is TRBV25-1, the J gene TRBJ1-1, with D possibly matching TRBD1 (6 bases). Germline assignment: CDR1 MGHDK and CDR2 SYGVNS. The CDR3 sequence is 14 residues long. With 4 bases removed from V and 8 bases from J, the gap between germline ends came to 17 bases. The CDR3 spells CASSGIQDRTEAFF. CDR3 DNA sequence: TGTGCCAGCAGTGGTATCCAGGACAGAACGGAAGCTTTCTTT.

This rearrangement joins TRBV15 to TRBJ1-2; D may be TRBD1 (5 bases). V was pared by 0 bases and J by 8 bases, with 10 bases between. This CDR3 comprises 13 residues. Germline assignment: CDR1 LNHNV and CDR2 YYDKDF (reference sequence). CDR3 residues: CATSRDRVRGYTF. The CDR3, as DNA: TGTGCCACCAGCAGAGACAGGGTCAGGGGCTACACCTTC.

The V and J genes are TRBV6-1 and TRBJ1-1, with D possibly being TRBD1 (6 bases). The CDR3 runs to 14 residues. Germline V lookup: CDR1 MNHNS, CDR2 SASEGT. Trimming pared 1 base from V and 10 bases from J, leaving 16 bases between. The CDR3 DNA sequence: TGTGCCAGCAGTGAAGTGTCAGGGGAAGATCGAGCTTTCTTT. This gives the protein CASSEVSGEDRAFF.

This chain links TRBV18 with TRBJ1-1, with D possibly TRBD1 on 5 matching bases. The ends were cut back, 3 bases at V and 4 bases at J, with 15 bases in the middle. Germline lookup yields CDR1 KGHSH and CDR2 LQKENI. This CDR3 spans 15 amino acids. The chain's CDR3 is CASSPKPGWSTEAFF. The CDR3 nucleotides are TGTGCCAGCTCACCTAAGCCAGGGTGGAGCACTGAAGCTTTCTTT.

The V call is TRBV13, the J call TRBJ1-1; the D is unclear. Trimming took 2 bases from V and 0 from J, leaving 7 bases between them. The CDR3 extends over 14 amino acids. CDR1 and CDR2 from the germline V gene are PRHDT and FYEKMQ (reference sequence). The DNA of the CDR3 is TGTGCCAGCAGCTTACATGAGGTGAACACTGAAGCTTTCTTT. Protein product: CASSLHEVNTEAFF.

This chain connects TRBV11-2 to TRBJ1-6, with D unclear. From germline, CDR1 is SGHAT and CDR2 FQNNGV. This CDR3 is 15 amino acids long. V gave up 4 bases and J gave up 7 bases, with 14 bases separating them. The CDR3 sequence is CASSSREVGNSPLHF. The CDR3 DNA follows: TGTGCCAGCAGCTCCCGGGAAGTGGGGAATTCACCCCTCCACTTT.

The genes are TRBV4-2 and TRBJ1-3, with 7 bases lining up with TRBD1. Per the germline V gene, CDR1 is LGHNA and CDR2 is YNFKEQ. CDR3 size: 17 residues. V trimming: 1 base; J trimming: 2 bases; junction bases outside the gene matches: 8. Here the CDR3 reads CASSQGRQGSTGNTIYF. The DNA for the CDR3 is TGTGCCAGCAGCCAAGGCCGACAGGGATCGACTGGAAACACCATATATTTT.

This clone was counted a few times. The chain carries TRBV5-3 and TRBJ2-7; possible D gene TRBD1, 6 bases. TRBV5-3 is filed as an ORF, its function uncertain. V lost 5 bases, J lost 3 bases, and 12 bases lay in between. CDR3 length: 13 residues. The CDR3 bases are TGTGCCAGAAGGAGAGACAGGATCTACGAGCAGTACTTC. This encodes CARRRDRIYEQYF.

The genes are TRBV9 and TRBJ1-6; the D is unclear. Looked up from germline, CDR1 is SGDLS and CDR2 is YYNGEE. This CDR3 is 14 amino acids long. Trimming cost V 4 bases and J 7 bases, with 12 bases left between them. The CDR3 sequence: CASSLITNNSPLHF. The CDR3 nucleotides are TGTGCCAGCAGCCTAATAACTAACAATTCACCCCTCCACTTT.

This CDR3 is CASSQDYSEAFF. DNA of the CDR3: TGTGCCAGCAGCCAGGACTATTCTGAAGCTTTCTTT. The chain has TRBV7-9 and TRBJ1-1; D call uncertain. In germline, CDR1 is SEHNR, CDR2 FQNEAQ (reference sequence). V was cut by 5 bases and J by 6 bases, with 10 bases left in between. The CDR3 extends over 12 amino acids.

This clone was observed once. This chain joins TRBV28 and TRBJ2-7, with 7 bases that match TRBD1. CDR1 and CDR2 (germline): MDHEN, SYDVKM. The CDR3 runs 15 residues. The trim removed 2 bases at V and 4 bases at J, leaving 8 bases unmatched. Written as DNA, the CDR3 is TGTGCCAGCAGTTTAGTAGGGGACAGAGGGTACGAGCAGTACTTC. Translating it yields CASSLVGDRGYEQYF.

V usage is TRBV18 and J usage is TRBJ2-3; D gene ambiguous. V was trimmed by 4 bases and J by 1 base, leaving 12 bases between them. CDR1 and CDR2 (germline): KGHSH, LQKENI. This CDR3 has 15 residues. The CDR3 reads CASSRGVFGTDTQYF. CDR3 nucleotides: TGTGCCAGCTCACGCGGCGTATTTGGCACAGATACGCAGTATTTT.

The CDR3 loop is CASSSRQSLQPQHF. In nucleotides, the CDR3 is TGTGCCAGCAGCTCCCGACAGAGCCTACAGCCCCAGCATTTT. The J gene is TRBJ1-5, the V gene TRBV9; D might be TRBD1 (5 bases). CDR1 SGDLS and CDR2 YYNGEE come from the germline V gene. Between the trimmed V and J ends, which lost 4 bases and 7 bases, there was a span of 15 bases. The CDR3 totals 14 residues.

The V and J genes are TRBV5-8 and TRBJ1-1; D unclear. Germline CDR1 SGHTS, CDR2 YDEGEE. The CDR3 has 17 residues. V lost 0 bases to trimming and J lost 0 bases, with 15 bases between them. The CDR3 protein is CASSLEKLGVMNTEAFF. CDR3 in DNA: TGTGCCAGCAGCTTGGAGAAACTGGGAGTGATGAACACTGAAGCTTTCTTT. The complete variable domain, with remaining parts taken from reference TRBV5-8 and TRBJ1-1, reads EAGVTQSPTHLIKTRGQQATLRCSPISGHTSVYWYQQALGLGLQFLLWYDEGEERNRGNFPPRFSGRQFPNYSSELNVNALELEDSALYLCASSLEKLGVMNTEAFFGQGTRLTVV.

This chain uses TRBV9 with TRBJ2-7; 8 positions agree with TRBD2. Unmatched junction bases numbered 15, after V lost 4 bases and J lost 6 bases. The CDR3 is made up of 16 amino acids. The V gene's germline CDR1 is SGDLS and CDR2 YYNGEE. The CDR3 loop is CASSHYRSGGPSEQYF. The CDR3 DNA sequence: TGTGCCAGCAGCCATTATCGAAGCGGGGGACCCAGCGAGCAGTACTTC.

CDR3 nucleotides: TGTGCCAGCAGCTATGCGGGACAGGGGCCACAAGACTATGGCTACACCTTC. Translating it yields CASSYAGQGPQDYGYTF. The chain joins TRBV7-8 to TRBJ1-2, with TRBD1 identical over 10 bases. Germline assignment: CDR1 SGHVS and CDR2 FQNEAQ. The CDR3 loop spans 17 amino acids. The V and J ends lost 4 bases and 3 bases, in that order; junction bases with no gene match: 11.

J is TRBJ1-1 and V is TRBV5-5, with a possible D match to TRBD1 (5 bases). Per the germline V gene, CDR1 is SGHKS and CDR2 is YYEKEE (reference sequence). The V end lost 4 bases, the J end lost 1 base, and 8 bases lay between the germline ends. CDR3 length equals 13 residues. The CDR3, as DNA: TGTGCCAGCAGCCGCCAGGGGAACACTGAAGCTTTCTTT. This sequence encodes CASSRQGNTEAFF.